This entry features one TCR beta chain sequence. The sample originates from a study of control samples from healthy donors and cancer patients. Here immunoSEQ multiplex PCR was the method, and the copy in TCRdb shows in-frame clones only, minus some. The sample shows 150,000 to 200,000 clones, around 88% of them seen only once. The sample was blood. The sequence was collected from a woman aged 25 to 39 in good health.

The CDR3 sequence: CASSLFGGVNYGYTF. The CDR3, as DNA: TGTGCCAGCAGTTTATTCGGGGGGGTTAACTATGGCTACACCTTC. This chain uses TRBV27 with TRBJ1-2, with D tentatively TRBD1 (5 bases). This CDR3 comprises 15 residues. Germline-derived CDR1 and CDR2 are MNHEY and SMNVEV (reference sequence). V lost 1 base and J 1 base, leaving 10 bases between the germline ends.